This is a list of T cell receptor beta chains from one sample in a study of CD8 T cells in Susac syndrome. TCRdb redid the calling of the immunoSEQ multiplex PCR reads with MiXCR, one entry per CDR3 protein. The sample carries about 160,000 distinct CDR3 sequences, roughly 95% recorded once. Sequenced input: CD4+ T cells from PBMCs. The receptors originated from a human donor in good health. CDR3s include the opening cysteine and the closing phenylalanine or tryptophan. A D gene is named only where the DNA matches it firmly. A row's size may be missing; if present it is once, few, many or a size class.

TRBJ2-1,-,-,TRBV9,TGTGCCAGCAGCGCTCCCGAGTTGAGAGGGGCCTACGATGAGCAGTTCTTC,CASSAPELRGAYDEQFF
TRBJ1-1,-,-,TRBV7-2,TGTGCCAGCAGCTTAGTGGGCAGGGTTGAAGCTTTCTTT,CASSLVGRVEAFF
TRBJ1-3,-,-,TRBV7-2,TGTGCCAGCAGCTTAAGTTGGGGGGGTGGAAACACCATATATTTT,CASSLSWGGGNTIYF
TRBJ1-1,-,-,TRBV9,TGTGCCAGCAGCGTAGCAGGGGCCGAGCAAGCTTTCTTT,CASSVAGAEQAFF
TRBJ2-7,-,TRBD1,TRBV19,TGTGCCAGTAGTACATCCGGGACAGGGGGCTCCGAGCAGTACTTC,CASSTSGTGGSEQYF
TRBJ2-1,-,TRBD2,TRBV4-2,TGTGCCAGCAGCCAAGGGCTCTTTTTAGCGGGCGACTACAATGAGCAGTTCTTC,CASSQGLFLAGDYNEQFF
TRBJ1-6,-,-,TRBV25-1,TGTGCCAGCAGTGAACGGTACTCACCCCTCCACTTT,CASSERYSPLHF
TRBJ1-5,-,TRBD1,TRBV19,TGTGCCAGTAGTCCCCCGGGACAGGGGGCCAGTCAGCCCCAGCATTTT,CASSPPGQGASQPQHF
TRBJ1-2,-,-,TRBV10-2,TGCGCCAGCAGTGAGTCAACAGGCGTCTGCTACACCTTC,CASSESTGVCYTF
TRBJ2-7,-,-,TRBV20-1,TGCAGTGCTAGAGATAGGGCTAGCACTACATACTTC,CSARDRASTTYF
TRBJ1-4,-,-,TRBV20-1,TGCAGTGCTCAGCCTGGTGGGGAAAATGAAAAACTGTTTTTT,CSAQPGGENEKLFF
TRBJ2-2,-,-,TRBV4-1,TGCGCCAGCAGCTCCCCGGTTGGGACCGGGGAGCTGTTTTTT,CASSSPVGTGELFF
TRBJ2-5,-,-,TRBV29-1,TGCAGCGTTGATCCCGGGGTAGAGACCCAGTACTTC,CSVDPGVETQYF
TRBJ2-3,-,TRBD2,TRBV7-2,TGTGCCAGCGGCTTTGTAGCGGGGGGTCTCACAGATACGCAGTATTTT,CASGFVAGGLTDTQYF
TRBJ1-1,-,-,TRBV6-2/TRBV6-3,TGTGCCAGCAGTTACGAGATAGGGATAAGCACTGAAGCTTTCTTT,CASSYEIGISTEAFF
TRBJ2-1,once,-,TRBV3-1,TGTGCCAGCAGCCAAGTCCTGGGACACAATGAGCAGTTCTTC,CASSQVLGHNEQFF
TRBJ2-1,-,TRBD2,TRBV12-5,TGTGCTAGTGGTTTGGCACCCCAATCGGGGGGGGGCTACAATGAGCAGTTCTTC,CASGLAPQSGGGYNEQFF
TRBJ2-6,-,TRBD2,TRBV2,TGTGCCAGCGGGGGGGTCTCTGGGGCCAACGTCCTGACTTTC,CASGGVSGANVLTF
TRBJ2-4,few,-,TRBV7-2,TGTGCCAGCAGCCTGGATGGTGGAAACATTCAGTACTTC,CASSLDGGNIQYF
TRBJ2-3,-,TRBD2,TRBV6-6,TGTGCCAGCAGTTATGGACTAGCGGGGGGGCCAGATACGCAGTATTTT,CASSYGLAGGPDTQYF
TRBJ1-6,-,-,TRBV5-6,TGTGCCAGCAGCGATCCCAGGGGAGGGAGGAATTCACCCCTCCACTTT,CASSDPRGGRNSPLHF